This T cell receptor (beta chain) was sequenced in a study of OX40 agonist ivuxolimab in advanced cancers. On the study more broadly: A male proportion of 82.7% was recorded, with mean age around 55 years and range roughly 23 to 79.

This table comes from immunoSEQ multiplex PCR, and its TCRdb copy is limited to in-frame clones, with some not included. The data hold roughly 120,000 clones, with 75% to 90% observed a single time. V was cut by 2 bases and J by 15 bases, with 17 bases left in between. Germline CDR1 is MDHEN and CDR2 is SYDVKM. The CDR3 covers 13 residues. The sequence came from an adult with an advanced solid tumor such as melanoma, head and neck, liver or kidney cancer. The source was CD4+ or CD8+ T cells sorted from blood, collected in a trial of the OX40 agonist ivuxolimab. The chain has TRBV28 and TRBJ2-1; D uncertain. The CDR3 DNA reads TGTGCCAGCAGTTTAGAACAGCCCCCGGAGTGGTTCTTC. Encoded protein: CASSLEQPPEWFF.